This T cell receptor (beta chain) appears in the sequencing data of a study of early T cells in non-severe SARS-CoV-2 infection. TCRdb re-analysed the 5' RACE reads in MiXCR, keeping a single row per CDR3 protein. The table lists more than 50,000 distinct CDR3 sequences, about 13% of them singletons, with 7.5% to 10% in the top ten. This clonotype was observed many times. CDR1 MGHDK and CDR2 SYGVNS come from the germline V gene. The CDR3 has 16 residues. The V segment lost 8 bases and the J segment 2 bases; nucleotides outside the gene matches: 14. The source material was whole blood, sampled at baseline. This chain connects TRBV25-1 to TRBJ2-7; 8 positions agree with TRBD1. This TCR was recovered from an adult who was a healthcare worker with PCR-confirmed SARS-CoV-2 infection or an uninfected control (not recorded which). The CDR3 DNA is TGTGCCAGCGGGGCGAGGTCCGACAGGGGTACCTACGAGCAGTACTTC. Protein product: CASGARSDRGTYEQYF.